This T cell receptor beta chain came from a study of post-analysis software for immune sequencing data. Overall study findings and caveats: People with multiple sclerosis had a significantly lower normalized Chao1 diversity than controls did. Under F measure analysis, samples from one preparation batch co-clustered strongly.

Regarding this clonotype: The antigen is not known.

Built from TCR beta cDNA, the libraries had unique molecular identifiers in them. TCRdb used MiXCR to reprocess the PCR reads, holding one entry per CDR3 protein. The data contain hundreds of thousands of distinct CDR3 sequences, roughly 40% of them singletons. The clonotype comes from a girl aged 10 to 17 with multiple sclerosis. Sequencing input: blood.

DNA of the CDR3: TGCAGCGTTGCGTTGGGACAGGGGGTAGGAGCTTTCTTT. This codes for CSVALGQGVGAFF. This chain uses TRBV29-1 with TRBJ1-1; 11 nucleotides agree with TRBD1. Trimming took 4 bases from V and 10 from J; bases not matched to a gene: 8. The CDR3 runs to 13 residues. Germline V lookup: CDR1 SQVTM, CDR2 ANQGSEA. Full variable domain (remainder filled in from reference TRBV29-1 and TRBJ1-1): SAVISQKPSRDICQRGTSLTIQCQVDSQVTMMFWYRQQPGQSLTLIATANQGSEATYESGFVIDKFPISRPNLTFSTLTVSNMSPEDSSIYLCSVALGQGVGAFFGQGTRLTVV.